The 14 T cell receptor beta chains below were found in one sample sequenced in a study of control samples from healthy donors and cancer patients. The assay was immunoSEQ multiplex PCR, and TCRdb's table has in-frame clones only and misses some. This table holds 65,000 to 85,000 clones, about nine tenths found once. Input material: PBMCs. The receptors stem from a woman aged 50 to 60 with colorectal cancer.

The chain is built from TRBV29-1 and TRBJ1-1, with 8 nucleotides matching TRBD1. Germline trimming cut 6 bases from V and 5 bases from J; bases unmatched to any gene: 5. The V gene's germline CDR1 is SQVTM and CDR2 ANQGSEA. The CDR3 sequence is 12 residues long. CDR3 in amino acids: CSVQGALTEAFF. Written as DNA, the CDR3 is TGCAGCGTCCAGGGGGCGCTTACTGAAGCTTTCTTT.

This chain joins TRBV5-1 and TRBJ2-1; D may match TRBD1 or TRBD2 (5 bases each). V lost 7 bases to trimming and J lost 4 bases, with 9 bases between them. Germline V lookup: CDR1 SGHRS, CDR2 YFSETQ. This CDR3 contains 12 residues. CDR3 sequence: CASGGPYNEQFF. CDR3 nucleotide sequence: TGCGCCAGCGGGGGACCATACAATGAGCAGTTCTTC.

The V call is TRBV28, the J call TRBJ1-2; D is ambiguous. The CDR3 is 12 amino acids. Germline-derived CDR1 and CDR2 are MDHEN and SYDVKM. Trimming removed 4 bases from V and 3 bases from J, with 6 bases in between. The CDR3, as DNA: TGTGCCAGCAGTTCCGCATACTATGGCTACACCTTC. Amino acid sequence: CASSSAYYGYTF.

The chain carries TRBV12-3 or TRBV12-4 and TRBJ1-1; D is unresolved. V was cut by 1 base and J by 7 bases, with 7 bases left in between. The CDR3 contains 12 residues. CDR3 amino acids: CASSLGPYEAFF. The CDR3 DNA reads TGTGCCAGCAGTTTAGGACCGTATGAAGCTTTCTTT.

This rearrangement joins TRBV12-3 or TRBV12-4 to TRBJ1-1, with D possibly being TRBD1 (6 bases). CDR3 length equals 12 residues. V was trimmed by 7 bases and J by 10 bases, leaving 16 bases between them. CDR3 residues: CASTPELGAAFF. For the CDR3, the DNA is TGTGCCAGCACCCCTGAGTTGGGGGCAGCTTTCTTT.

V usage is TRBV10-3 and J usage is TRBJ1-2; 8 nucleotides align to TRBD1. The ends lost 6 bases at V and 4 bases at J; junction bases unmatched: 13. Germline V gives CDR1 ENHRY, CDR2 SYGVKD. This CDR3 is built from 16 residues. CDR3 coding DNA: TGTGCCATCAGGGTGACAGGGGAAGGTTTCAGCTATGGCTACACCTTC. This codes for CAIRVTGEGFSYGYTF.

The rearrangement links TRBV27 to TRBJ2-1, with D perhaps TRBD1 (6 bases). V lost 4 bases to trimming and J lost 5 bases, with 12 bases between them. Per the germline V gene, CDR1 is MNHEY and CDR2 is SMNVEV (reference sequence). This CDR3 contains 14 residues. The chain's CDR3 is CASSSYRDHNEQFF. As DNA, the CDR3 is TGTGCCAGCAGTTCCTACAGGGACCACAATGAGCAGTTCTTC.

This clone has only one observation. The chain carries TRBV6-5 and TRBJ2-7; 9 bases map to TRBD1. The CDR3 runs to 15 residues. The germline V gene has CDR1 MNHEY and CDR2 SVGAGI. V lost 3 bases, J lost 0 bases, and 3 bases stayed unmatched. The chain's CDR3 is CASSYGQGPSYEQYV. The CDR3 DNA reads as TGTGCCAGCAGTTATGGACAGGGGCCCTCCTACGAGCAGTACGTC.

This clone has only one observation. This chain links TRBV12-3 or TRBV12-4 with TRBJ1-1; TRBD1 might be the D (5 bases). The V and J ends lost 1 base and 8 bases respectively, with 11 bases between them. CDR3 size: 13 residues. CDR3 DNA: TGTGCCAGCAGTTTAGATCGCAGGGTGGAAGCTTTCTTT. Its translation is CASSLDRRVEAFF.

The chain joins TRBV6-5 to TRBJ1-3; no reliable D call. Germline V gene lookup returns CDR1 MNHEY and CDR2 SVGAGI. This CDR3 comprises 11 residues. The V gene lost 11 bases and the J gene lost 4 bases, with 9 bases spanning the gap. The CDR3 nucleotides read TGTGCCTGTATGTGGGGAAACACCATATATTTT. Translation gives CACMWGNTIYF.

The chain recombines TRBV6-5 with TRBJ1-3; 7 bases agree with TRBD1. This CDR3 is built from 14 residues. Trimming cost V 5 bases and J 1 base; bases outside gene matches: 2. The germline gives CDR1 MNHEY, CDR2 SVGAGI. The CDR3 spells CASSQQGSGNTIYF. The CDR3 nucleotides read TGTGCCAGCAGTCAACAGGGGTCTGGAAACACCATATATTTT.

The chain carries TRBV5-5 and TRBJ2-7, with D perhaps TRBD1 (6 bases). V was pared by 4 bases and J by 1 base, with 15 bases between. The CDR3 is made up of 15 amino acids. Germline V gene sequence: CDR1 SGHKS, CDR2 YYEKEE (reference sequence). The DNA for the CDR3 is TGTGCCAGCAGCCCAACAGGGAATCCGTCCTACGAGCAGTACGTC. Residues: CASSPTGNPSYEQYV.

This sequence joins TRBV5-5 and TRBJ1-2; weak D call: TRBD1 (6 bases). Deletions cut 4 bases from V and 0 bases from J, with 7 bases between. This CDR3 has 13 residues. CDR1 and CDR2 (germline): SGHKS, YYEKEE (reference sequence). CDR3 amino acids: CASSPGANYGYTF. CDR3 nucleotide sequence: TGTGCCAGCAGCCCAGGGGCTAACTATGGCTACACCTTC.

This clone was seen a single time. The chain employs TRBV6-5 and TRBJ2-6; D may be TRBD2 (7 bases). Trimming pared 6 bases from V and 2 bases from J, leaving 11 bases between. This CDR3 is 15 amino acids long. Germline-derived CDR1 and CDR2 are MNHEY and SVGAGI. The CDR3 nucleotides are TGTGCCAGCAGGCTCGGGGGGCCTGGGGCCAACGTCCTGACTTTC. Protein: CASRLGGPGANVLTF.